This TCR beta chain was profiled in a study of blood T cell repertoires in COVID-19. This CDR3 has 15 residues. Looked up from germline, CDR1 is KGHSH and CDR2 is LQKENI. V was shortened by 1 base and J by 5 bases, with 12 bases between the two germline ends. This clone was seen a single time. In the authors' methods: By means of reference gene primer amplification, nucleated cell counts were estimated. Sequencing was performed with immunoSEQ multiplex PCR; in TCRdb, only in-frame clones are kept and a portion is missing. Clone size and the V and J calls come from that table; the DNA yielded D and trimming. The data show about 260,000 clones, 84% seen once.

Sequenced sample: peripheral blood. The chain joins TRBV18 to TRBJ2-1; a possible D gene is TRBD2 (6 bases). The clonotype was recovered from a man in his 60s with acute or convalescent COVID-19. In DNA form, the CDR3 reads TGTGCCAGCTCACCACTAGGGAGGTCCCACAATGAGCAGTTCTTC. Residues: CASSPLGRSHNEQFF.